This T cell receptor (beta chain) was retrieved from a study of OX40 agonist ivuxolimab in advanced cancers. This table comes from immunoSEQ multiplex PCR, and its TCRdb copy is limited to in-frame clones, with some not included. Of about 72,000 clones listed, about nine tenths are singletons. Germline V gene lookup returns CDR1 SEHNR and CDR2 FQNEAQ (reference sequence). With 5 bases removed from V and 7 bases from J, the gap between germline ends came to 12 bases. This CDR3 comprises 13 residues. The sequenced sample was CD4+ or CD8+ T cells sorted from blood, obtained in a trial of the OX40 agonist ivuxolimab. The TCR sequence derives from an adult with an advanced solid tumor such as melanoma, head and neck, liver or kidney cancer. V gene TRBV7-9 combines with J gene TRBJ1-5, with D hard to call. DNA of the CDR3: TGTGCCAGCAGCCCCCTTGGAGGGCAGCCCCAGCATTTT. Protein: CASSPLGGQPQHF.